The 6 T cell receptor beta chains reported below all come from one sample, sequenced in a study of OX40 agonist ivuxolimab in advanced cancers. Here immunoSEQ multiplex PCR was the method, and the copy in TCRdb shows in-frame clones only, minus some. In the table there are tens of thousands of clones, roughly 84% of which are singletons. The material was CD4+ or CD8+ T cells sorted from blood, obtained in a trial of the OX40 agonist ivuxolimab. The receptors were sampled from an adult with an advanced solid tumor such as melanoma, head and neck, liver or kidney cancer.

This clone was counted between two and nine times. In DNA, the CDR3 is TGTGCCAGCAGTGAGGGGAGCAATCAGCCCCAGCATTTT. Translation gives CASSEGSNQPQHF. The chain employs TRBV2 and TRBJ1-5; the D is unclear. Germline loops: CDR1 SNHLY, CDR2 FYNNEI. This CDR3 contains 13 residues. V dropped 3 bases and J dropped 1 base, with 4 bases sitting between them.

This clone was counted only a few times. The chain couples TRBV19 to TRBJ1-5; no firm D call. The CDR3 contains 13 residues. V dropped 7 bases and J dropped 4 bases, with 11 bases sitting between them. Germline CDR1 LNHDA, CDR2 SQIVND (reference sequence). The CDR3 here is CASNNYGNQPQHF. CDR3 in DNA: TGTGCCAGTAACAACTACGGGAATCAGCCCCAGCATTTT.

This rearrangement joins TRBV11-1 to TRBJ1-3; D is unclear. This CDR3 has 18 amino acids. V was clipped by 4 bases and J by 0 bases, with 19 bases between them. Germline V gene data show CDR1 as SGHAT and CDR2 as FQDESV (reference sequence). CDR3 amino acids: CASSSRSPPGRSGNTIYF. CDR3 nucleotide sequence: TGTGCCAGCAGCTCCCGTAGCCCCCCCGGACGCTCTGGAAACACCATATATTTT.

This clone was seen more than once but under ten times. The chain recombines TRBV6-5 with TRBJ1-5; 9 nucleotides agree with TRBD1. The trim removed 5 bases at V and 1 base at J, leaving 3 bases unmatched. CDR1 is MNHEY and CDR2 is SVGAGI in the germline V gene. The CDR3 has 15 residues. The CDR3 region has the DNA TGTGCCAGCAGTACGGGACAGGGAAGCAATCAGCCCCAGCATTTT. Protein product: CASSTGQGSNQPQHF.

This rearrangement joins TRBV7-2 to TRBJ2-3, with a weak D call TRBD2 (5 bases). The CDR3 extends over 14 amino acids. Trimming removed 3 bases at V and 6 bases at J, with 13 bases between. Per the germline V gene, CDR1 is SGHTA and CDR2 is FQGNSA. This CDR3 reads CASSFRRTGDTQYF. The CDR3 DNA is TGTGCCAGCAGCTTCCGCAGGACTGGTGATACGCAGTATTTT.

The rearrangement joins TRBV5-4 to TRBJ2-5, with a tentative D call TRBD2 (6 bases). There are 14 residues in the CDR3. CDR1 is SGHNT and CDR2 is YYREEE in the germline V gene (reference sequence). Trimming stripped 3 bases from V and 5 bases from J, with 14 bases between. The CDR3 reads CASSSTTSGETQYF. The CDR3, as DNA: TGTGCCAGCAGCTCAACGACGAGCGGGGAGACCCAGTACTTC.